This entry describes one T cell receptor beta chain. This clone has a single count. Its antigen remains unidentified. Within one base of it there is no much larger clone, and no base qualities were kept. This sample was taken from a study of OX40 agonist ivuxolimab in advanced cancers. Context from the whole study: Ivuxolimab, which targeted the costimulatory receptor OX40 (CD134), was an agonistic, fully human IgG2 monoclonal antibody. Intravenous ivuxolimab was administered to patients every 2 weeks at six dose levels: 0.01, 0.1, 0.3, 1.5, 3 and 10 mg/kg. Of the roughly 54 dose-escalation patients, hepatocellular carcinoma was present in approximately 20, melanoma in around 15, renal cell carcinoma in 9 and head and neck cancer in 9. A male proportion of nearly 85% and a mean age of approximately 62 years, ranging from about 20 to 79, were recorded for the dose-escalation cohort. Patients were allowed to have had prior anti-PD-1, anti-PD-L1 or anti-CTLA-4 therapy, and 40% to 45% of the dose-escalation patients had previously received checkpoint inhibitors. Partial responses occurred in three dose-escalation patients, of whom one had hepatocellular carcinoma and two had cutaneous melanoma. Peripheral TCRbeta sequencing was intended to test whether TCR sequence diversity was altered and clonal T-cell expansion was caused by ivuxolimab. The paper reports the monotherapy dose-escalation portion (N = 52 patients) of the phase I ivuxolimab trial.

The germline V gene provides CDR1 MGHDK and CDR2 SYGVNS. V and J are truncated by 7 bases and 9 bases respectively, leaving an intervening sequence of 19 bases. The CDR3 has 14 amino acids, counting the end cysteine and phenylalanine. Here the CDR3 DNA is all that survives: 42 bases in frame from base 1. Genomic DNA was isolated from the sorted cells so that the TCRbeta CDR3 region could be sequenced. TCRbeta CDR3 regions were sequenced using the immunoSEQ Assay. TCRdb took this table from immuneACCESS and kept in-frame rearrangements with V and J called. Such tables lack part of the clones; where checked against another copy, unresolved V genes explain under half of the gap, and the rest is unexplained. The sample includes approximately 54,000 clones, with around 90% observed a single time. The biggest ten clones account for 7.5% to 9.5% of the sample. General study outcomes and caveats: At doses from 0.1 to 3.0 mg/kg, clonal expansion was seen in both CD4+ and CD8+ blood T cells between baseline and week 6. After ivuxolimab, CD8+ T cells had more expanded clones than CD4+ T cells on average. Low levels of normalized T-cell clonal expansion were also seen in some nonresponding patients. Partial responders in the 0.1-3.0 mg/kg groups had among the lowest normalized peripheral clonal expansion, especially among CD8+ T cells. Antigen specificity was not determined for the clonally expanded peripheral T cells.

The trial excluded patients who had a history of autoimmune disease or were on systemic immunosuppression. Peripheral blood for TCR sequencing was collected from all dose cohorts at baseline, on cycle 4 day 1, and on cycle 7 day 1. Samples came from an open-label, multicenter, first-in-human phase I dose-escalation trial of ivuxolimab. Adults with locally advanced or metastatic head and neck squamous cell, hepatocellular, melanoma or renal cell carcinoma were enrolled in the trial. Before TCR sequencing, CD4+ T cells and CD8+ T cells from peripheral blood were sorted into separate populations. The chain couples TRBV25-1 to TRBJ2-1; the best D guess is TRBD2, with 6 bases matching. The receptor was isolated from an adult with an advanced solid tumor such as melanoma, head and neck, liver or kidney cancer. The source material was CD4+ or CD8+ T cells sorted from blood, sampled in a trial of the OX40 agonist ivuxolimab. The bases are TGTGCCAGCACCCCGGGACTTCCCCTCGGTGAGCAGTTCTTC. The translation is CASTPGLPLGEQFF. With the portions outside the CDR3 filled from the reference TRBV25-1 and TRBJ2-1 genes, the complete variable region becomes EADIYQTPRYLVIGTGKKITLECSQTMGHDKMYWYQQDPGMELHLIHYSYGVNSTEKGDLSSESTVSRIRTEHFPLTLESARPSHTSQYLCASTPGLPLGEQFFGPGTRLTVL.